These 11 T cell receptor beta chains came from one sample sequenced in a study of blood T cell repertoires in COVID-19. Clones were sequenced by immunoSEQ multiplex PCR, and TCRdb holds only the in-frame ones, with some missing. This table holds approximately 150,000 clones, 70% to 85% found once. The sequencing sample was made of PBMCs or T cells enriched from blood (not recorded which). These TCRs come from a man aged 45-65 years who had recovered from COVID-19.

The V call is TRBV13, the J call TRBJ2-2; D is possibly TRBD2 (5 bases). Germline lookup yields CDR1 PRHDT and CDR2 FYEKMQ (reference sequence). This CDR3 spans 13 amino acids. Trimming removed 1 base from V and 6 bases from J, with 6 bases in between. CDR3 coding DNA: TGTGCCAGCAGCTTAGCGGGGTCCGGGGAGCTGTTTTTT. Protein sequence: CASSLAGSGELFF. The variable domain in full, completed from reference TRBV13 and TRBJ2-2, reads AAGVIQSPRHLIKEKRETATLKCYPIPRHDTVYWYQQGPGQDPQFLISFYEKMQSDKGSIPDRFSAQQFSDYHSELNMSSLELGDSALYFCASSLAGSGELFFGEGSRLTVL.

V gene TRBV6-5 combines with J gene TRBJ1-2; D remains unclear. Germline CDR1 and CDR2: MNHEY and SVGAGI. The V end was cut by 5 bases, the J end by 8 bases, with 15 bases between. CDR3 length equals 13 residues. The CDR3 region is CASSPRGRAGYTF. CDR3 sequence (DNA): TGTGCCAGCAGTCCCCGGGGTAGGGCCGGCTACACCTTC.

The rearrangement uses TRBV18 and TRBJ1-6; D is perhaps TRBD1 (5 bases). There are 15 residues in the CDR3. V dropped 1 base and J dropped 8 bases, with 12 bases sitting between them. CDR1 KGHSH and CDR2 LQKENI come from the germline V gene. The CDR3 reads CASSPQRGKDSPLHF. In DNA, the CDR3 is TGTGCCAGCTCACCACAACGGGGGAAGGATTCACCCCTCCACTTT. The full variable domain, completed using reference TRBV18 and TRBJ1-6, is NAGVMQNPRHLVRRRGQEARLRCSPMKGHSHVYWYRQLPEEGLKFMVYLQKENIIDESGMPKERFSAEFPKEGPSILRIQQVVRGDSAAYFCASSPQRGKDSPLHFGNGTRLTVT.

The chain is built from TRBV5-1 and TRBJ2-5, with 11 nucleotides matching TRBD2. The V gene end was trimmed by 0 bases and the J gene end by 4 bases; junction bases not matched to a gene: 5. The CDR3 runs 16 residues. Germline loops: CDR1 SGHRS, CDR2 YFSETQ. The CDR3 protein is CASSLGTSGGGETQYF. CDR3 DNA: TGCGCCAGCAGCTTGGGTACTAGCGGGGGTGGAGAGACCCAGTACTTC.

V usage is TRBV2 and J usage is TRBJ1-2, with TRBD1 matching 7 bases. This CDR3 is 13 amino acids long. Germline lookup yields CDR1 SNHLY and CDR2 FYNNEI. Losses at the gene ends were 6 bases for V and 3 bases for J; bases not matched to a gene: 4. In DNA, the CDR3 is TGTGCCAGCAGCTCAGGGGGTGACTATGGCTACACCTTC. This encodes CASSSGGDYGYTF.

The CDR3 DNA follows: TGCGCCAGCAGTGATTGGCGGGGGGGAAGTACCGGGGAGCTGTTTTTT. This encodes CASSDWRGGSTGELFF. The J gene is TRBJ2-2, the V gene TRBV10-2; 9 bases fit TRBD2. J was trimmed by 5 bases and V by 3 bases; bases with no gene match: 7. CDR3 size: 16 residues. CDR1 is WSHSY, CDR2 SAAADI, per germline.

The CDR3 sequence is CASSHPGQGFTANYGYTF. The CDR3 DNA reads TGCGCCAGCAGCCACCCGGGACAGGGCTTTACGGCTAACTATGGCTACACCTTC. J is TRBJ1-2 and V is TRBV4-1, with 9 bases matching TRBD1. This CDR3 comprises 18 residues. The germline CDR1 and CDR2 sequences are MGHRA and YSYEKL. V gave up 3 bases and J gave up 0 bases; unmatched junction bases: 11.

The V gene is TRBV6-2 or TRBV6-3, the J gene TRBJ2-6; TRBD1 might be the D (6 bases). From germline, CDR1 is MNHEY and CDR2 SVGEGT. Trimming pared 6 bases from V and 2 bases from J, leaving 17 bases between. CDR3 length: 17 residues. The CDR3 DNA is TGTGCCAGCAGATACCAGGGGATAGGGACTGGGGCCAACGTCCTGACTTTC. The encoded protein is CASRYQGIGTGANVLTF.

Notes on this clone: Other DNA sequences of this sample code for an identical CDR3. V is TRBV6-5 and J is TRBJ1-1; 7 positions match TRBD1. V shed 4 bases and J 1 base; nucleotides not matched to a gene: 3. The germline V gene encodes CDR1 MNHEY and CDR2 SVGAGI. The CDR3 sequence is 14 residues long. DNA of the CDR3: TGTGCCAGCAGTTTACAGGGGCCGAACACTGAAGCTTTCTTT. Translating gives CASSLQGPNTEAFF.

This rearrangement joins TRBV7-3 to TRBJ2-7; D perhaps matches TRBD1 (5 bases). The germline V gene encodes CDR1 SGHTA and CDR2 FQGTGA. The CDR3 loop spans 15 amino acids. V gave up 5 bases and J gave up 4 bases, with 18 bases separating them. This chain's CDR3 is CASSRTPTGEYEQYF. DNA for the CDR3: TGTGCCAGCAGCCGTACCCCCACAGGCGAATACGAGCAGTACTTC.

The gene calls are TRBV7-9 and TRBJ2-7, with 7 bases lining up with TRBD1. V lost 8 bases, J lost 5 bases, and 6 bases stayed unmatched. The CDR3 contains 12 residues. The germline gives CDR1 SEHNR, CDR2 FQNEAQ (reference sequence). The CDR3 DNA follows: TGTGCCAGCCGGGACAGTGCCGACGAGCAGTACTTC. It encodes CASRDSADEQYF.